This entry features one T cell receptor beta chain sequence. The data derive from a study of T cell responses to AZD1222 COVID-19 vaccine. The method was immunoSEQ multiplex PCR; TCRdb's version includes in-frame clones alone and lacks a portion of them. The table lists over 150,000 clones, roughly nine tenths of them singletons. This CDR3 is 12 amino acids long. Trimming took 5 bases from V and 2 from J, leaving 4 bases between them. CDR1 is SQVTM, CDR2 ANQGSEA, per germline. The sample in question was peripheral blood, obtained on day 0 of AZD1222 vaccination. V is TRBV29-1 and J is TRBJ2-6, with D unclear. The TCR was taken from an adult in good health. This CDR3 is CSVSPGANVLTF. CDR3 bases: TGCAGCGTTTCTCCTGGGGCCAACGTCCTGACTTTC.